This TCR beta chain was sequenced for a study of blood T cells in healthy people across ages (dated by TCRdb to about 2015). Background on the whole study: In model experiments, template switching captured about one uniquely barcoded TCR beta cDNA molecule for every two T cells. The study measured age-related changes in TCR beta repertoire diversity using deep sequencing normalized with unique cDNA molecular identifiers. The donors were split into four age groups: young (average around 15 years), middle-aged (around 37), aged (more than 55) and long-lived (approximately 80). Donors of different ages were randomly distributed across sequencing lanes to avoid experimental bias. Two additional independent replicas of 1 million unique cDNA reads from the same blood draw were analyzed for two donors (one aged 18 to 30 and one aged 80 or older).

Inclusive of the bounding cysteine and phenylalanine, the CDR3 is 11 residues long. Just CDR3 DNA is preserved here, 33 bases in frame from base 1. Per the germline V gene, SNHLY is the CDR1 and FYNNEI is the CDR2. A distance of 7 bases separates the germline ends of V and J, which lose 6 bases and 5 bases respectively. Findings and caveats that apply to the study as a whole: Because donor CMV infection status was unknown, age-related changes in expanded clonotypes were potentially confounded. The long-lived group showed more naive CD4+ T cells, fewer expanded clones and increased TCR diversity than the aged group, suggesting age selection. There was a strong correlation between observed TCR beta diversity and the percentage of naive T cells measured by flow cytometry. As age increased, observed TCR beta diversity per million T cells dropped in a roughly linear way, and a significant reduction was already evident by age 40. Estimates of total diversity based on one million sequenced T cells were considered lower bounds and underestimates. Conclusive comparison of naive and antigen-experienced compartments was prevented by the profiling of bulk unsorted PBMCs.

This clonotype has a count of ten or more. Its antigen target is currently unknown. There are no base qualities to consult, and no much larger clone falls within one base. The roughly 37 donors, aged about 6 to 95 years, were systemically healthy Caucasian individuals from Russia. Each donor gave approximately 10 milliliters of peripheral blood, collected into EDTA-treated Vacutainer tubes. Ficoll-Paque density-gradient centrifugation was used to isolate PBMCs, with at least 6.5 million per sample. Trizol reagent was used to extract total RNA from the PBMCs, yielding at least 5 micrograms per sample. For every donor, an aliquot of PBMCs went through flow cytometry to measure the percentages of naive CD45RAhigh/CD27high T cells. The method was 5' RACE. Sequencing instrument: Illumina HiSeq 2500. A second PCR of roughly 6 to 12 cycles was run with a J-beta primer mix and a sample-barcoded 5' primer. Each TCR beta cDNA molecule received a unique molecular identifier from a template-switch 5' adaptor carrying 12 random nucleotides. Each sample yielded at least 3 million CDR3-containing paired-end reads. First-strand cDNA synthesis was performed from all RNA using the Mint cDNA synthesis kit, with priming by a TRBC-specific oligonucleotide. Following uracil-DNA glycosylase treatment, a first 18-cycle PCR with universal primers M1SS and BC2_uni_R was performed on all cDNA. The paper's data handling went like this. Each sample was normalized by randomly selecting 1 million high-quality reads, each carrying a distinct molecular identifier. Instead of being binned into consensus sequences, reads with shared molecular identifiers were discarded. MiTCR, with a Q25 quality threshold and the strictest error-elimination algorithm, was used for CDR3 identification, clonotype clustering and error correction. A nonparametric unseen species model with Euler transformation was used to estimate lower-bound total TCR beta diversity. TCRdb redid the processing of the public reads, applying fastp at Q25 and MiXCR, and retained in-frame beta chains. Rows with a matching CDR3 protein are joined into one entry that keeps the most common DNA and genes. The V and J calls come from TCRdb's annotation, not from the publication. The sample table lists over a million distinct CDR3 sequences, roughly 45% of them with a count of one. The top ten clones comprise less than 8% of the sample.

Sequencing used blood. The receptor was derived from a woman aged 18-35 years in good health. The rearrangement combines TRBV2 with TRBJ2-5, with no confident D gene call. The CDR3 protein: CASSPLETQYF. The DNA reads as follows: TGTGCCAGCAGCCCCCTGGAGACCCAGTACTTC. This CDR3, with the reference TRBV2 and TRBJ2-5 proteins standing in past its ends, gives the full variable domain EPEVTQTPSHQVTQMGQEVILRCVPISNHLYFYWYRQILGQKVEFLVSFYNNEISEKSEIFDDQFSVERPDGSNFTLKIRSTKLEDSAMYFCASSPLETQYFGPGTRLLVL.